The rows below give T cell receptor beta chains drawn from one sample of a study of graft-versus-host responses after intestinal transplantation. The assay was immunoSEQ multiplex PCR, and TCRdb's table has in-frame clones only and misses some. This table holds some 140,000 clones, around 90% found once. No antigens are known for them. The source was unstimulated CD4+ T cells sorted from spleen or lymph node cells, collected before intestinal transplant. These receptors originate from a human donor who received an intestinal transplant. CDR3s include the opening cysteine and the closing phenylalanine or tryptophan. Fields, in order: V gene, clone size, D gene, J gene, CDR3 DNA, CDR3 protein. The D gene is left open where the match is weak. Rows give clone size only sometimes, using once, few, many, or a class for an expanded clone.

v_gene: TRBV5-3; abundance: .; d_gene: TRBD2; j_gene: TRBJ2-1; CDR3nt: TGTGCCAGAAGCGTCACTAGCGGGCCTTACAATGAGCAGTTCTTC; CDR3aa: CARSVTSGPYNEQFF
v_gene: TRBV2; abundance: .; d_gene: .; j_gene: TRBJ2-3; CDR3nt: TGTGCCAGCAGTGTCGCGGGACCCCCGGCGGGAGATACGCAGTATTTT; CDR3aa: CASSVAGPPAGDTQYF
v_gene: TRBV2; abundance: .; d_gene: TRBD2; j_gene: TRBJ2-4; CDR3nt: TGTGCCAGCAGTCATCTTGGGGGGGACATTCAGTACTTC; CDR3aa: CASSHLGGDIQYF
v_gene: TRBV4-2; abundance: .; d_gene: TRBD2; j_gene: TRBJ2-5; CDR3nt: TGTGCCAGCAGCCACCTAGCGGGAGGTGAGACCCAGTACTTC; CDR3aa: CASSHLAGGETQYF
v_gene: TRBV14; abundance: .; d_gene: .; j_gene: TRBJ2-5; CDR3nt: TGTGCCAGCAGCCCGGGACGGTCTGAAGCCCAGTACTTC; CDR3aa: CASSPGRSEAQYF
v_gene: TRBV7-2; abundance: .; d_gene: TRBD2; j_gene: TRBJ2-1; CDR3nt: TGTGCCAGCAGCTTGGAGGGACTAGCGGCAGATGAGCAGTTCTTC; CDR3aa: CASSLEGLAADEQFF
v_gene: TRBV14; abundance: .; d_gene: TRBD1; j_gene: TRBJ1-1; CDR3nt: TGTGCCAGCAGCCGGTTCACAGGGGGCGAAATTGAAGCTTTCTTT; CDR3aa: CASSRFTGGEIEAFF
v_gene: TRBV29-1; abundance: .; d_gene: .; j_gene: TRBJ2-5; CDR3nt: TGCAGCGTTGGAAGTCTATTCCAAGAGACCCAGTACTTC; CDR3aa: CSVGSLFQETQYF
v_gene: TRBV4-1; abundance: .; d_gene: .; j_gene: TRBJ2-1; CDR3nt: TGCGCCAGCAGCCAAGATGGGTTGCCCTACAATGAGCAGTTCTTC; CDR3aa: CASSQDGLPYNEQFF
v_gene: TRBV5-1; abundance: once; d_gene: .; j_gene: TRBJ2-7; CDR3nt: TGCGCCAGCAGCGCCGGGACAGGGAGGGGACTAGGCAACGAGCAGTACTTC; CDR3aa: CASSAGTGRGLGNEQYF
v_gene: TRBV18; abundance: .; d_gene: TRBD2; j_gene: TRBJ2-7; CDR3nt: TGTGCCAGCTCACCAATAGGCGAGCTAGCGGCCTACGAGCAGTACTTC; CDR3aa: CASSPIGELAAYEQYF
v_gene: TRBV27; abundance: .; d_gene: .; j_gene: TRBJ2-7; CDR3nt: TGTGCCAGCAGCCCGGACGGTCCCTCCTACGAGCAGTACTTC; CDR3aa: CASSPDGPSYEQYF